This T cell receptor (beta chain) is from a study of OX40 agonist ivuxolimab in advanced cancers. For the study at large: One patient with hepatocellular carcinoma and two with cutaneous melanoma, three in all, had partial responses. Whole-study findings and limits: Average numbers of expanded clones were greater in CD8+ T cells than in CD4+.

Germline assignment: CDR1 MNHNS and CDR2 SASEGT. J lost 2 bases, V lost 8 bases, and 6 bases had no gene match. The CDR3 has 14 residues. Only in-frame clones appear in the TCRdb table, and some are missing; sequencing was by immunoSEQ multiplex PCR. The sample has some 100,000 clones; around 91% are singletons. Regarding this clone: The antigen is not known.

The sequence derives from an adult with an advanced solid tumor such as melanoma, head and neck, liver or kidney cancer. The sample was CD4+ or CD8+ T cells sorted from blood, taken in a trial of the OX40 agonist ivuxolimab. V is TRBV6-1 and J is TRBJ2-1; 7 bases are a match to TRBD2. CDR3 protein: CASAGEGAYNEQFF. In DNA, the CDR3 is TGTGCCAGCGCGGGAGAAGGCGCCTACAATGAGCAGTTCTTC.